Below are 13 T cell receptor beta chains sequenced from a single sample in a study of T-cell memory formation after mild COVID-19. Using its own MiXCR run on the 5' RACE reads, TCRdb lists one record per CDR3 protein. Here the sample spans about 290,000 distinct CDR3 sequences, 15% being singletons. The sample was PBMCs or a T cell subset sorted from them (not recorded which). These receptors were taken from a man aged 18-30 years who had mild COVID-19 (a few samples of this study predate the infection). Cell type and time point are not known.

The chain uses TRBV7-2 and TRBJ1-4, with unresolved D. The CDR3 sequence is 13 residues long. Germline V gives CDR1 SGHTA, CDR2 FQGNSA. Deletions cut 0 bases from V and 4 bases from J, with 3 bases between. The CDR3: CASSLALNEKLFF. The CDR3, as DNA: TGTGCCAGCAGCTTAGCCCTTAATGAAAAACTGTTTTTT. The variable domain in full, with the rest retrieved from reference TRBV7-2 and TRBJ1-4, is GAGVSQSPSNKVTEKGKDVELRCDPISGHTALYWYRQSLGQGLEFLIYFQGNSAPDKSGLPSDRFSAERTGGSVSTLTIQRTQQEDSAVYLCASSLALNEKLFFGSGTQLSVL.

The chain uses TRBV9 and TRBJ2-3, with a weak D call TRBD2 (5 bases). This CDR3 contains 14 residues. Germline CDR1 is SGDLS and CDR2 is YYNGEE. V lost 0 bases, J lost 5 bases, and 10 bases lay in between. In DNA, the CDR3 is TGTGCCAGCAGCGTAGCGGGGTCCGAAGATACGCAGTATTTT. Translated: CASSVAGSEDTQYF. The full variable domain, its missing parts supplied by reference TRBV9 and TRBJ2-3, is DSGVTQTPKHLITATGQRVTLRCSPRSGDLSVYWYQQSLDQGLQFLIQYYNGEERAKGNILERFSAQQFPDLHSELNLSSLELGDSALYFCASSVAGSEDTQYFGPGTRLTVL.

This clonotype came up many times. This chain connects TRBV7-9 to TRBJ2-7; 7 bases are shared with TRBD1. V lost 1 base and J lost 5; bases outside the gene matches: 8. Germline V gene lookup returns CDR1 SEHNR and CDR2 FQNEAQ (reference sequence). CDR3 length: 15 amino acids. This chain's CDR3 is CASSLERQGDNEQYV. CDR3 coding DNA: TGTGCCAGCAGCTTAGAGAGACAGGGTGATAACGAGCAGTACGTC.

This chain uses TRBV28 with TRBJ2-2, with a tentative D call TRBD1 (5 bases). Germline V gene data show CDR1 as MDHEN and CDR2 as SYDVKM. The length of the CDR3 is 19 residues. Trimming shortened V by 2 bases and J by 0 bases, and 19 bases separated the two germline ends. As DNA, the CDR3 is TGTGCCAGCAGTTTAAGCCTGGGGCGTATAACCGCGAACACCGGGGAGCTGTTTTTT. Protein sequence: CASSLSLGRITANTGELFF. Supplemented by reference TRBV28 and TRBJ2-2, the full variable domain reads DVKVTQSSRYLVKRTGEKVFLECVQDMDHENMFWYRQDPGLGLRLIYFSYDVKMKEKGDIPEGYSVSREKKERFSLILESASTNQTSMYLCASSLSLGRITANTGELFFGEGSRLTVL.

V usage is TRBV30 and J usage is TRBJ2-1; TRBD1 agrees at 7 bases. Unmatched junction bases numbered 6, after V lost 3 bases and J lost 4 bases. The CDR3 runs to 14 residues. Germline V gives CDR1 GTSNPN, CDR2 SVGIG (reference sequence). CDR3: CAWRNPGQYNEQFF. The CDR3 DNA reads as TGTGCCTGGAGAAACCCGGGACAGTACAATGAGCAGTTCTTC.

This clonotype has a count of ten or more. V usage is TRBV4-1 and J usage is TRBJ1-1; TRBD1 matches at 7 bases. From germline, CDR1 is MGHRA and CDR2 YSYEKL. J was trimmed by 5 bases and V by 0 bases; bases with no gene match: 12. This CDR3 has 17 residues. The CDR3, as DNA: TGCGCCAGCAGCCAAGATTCTCCTTGGCAGGGGGTAACTGAAGCTTTCTTT. Translated: CASSQDSPWQGVTEAFF.

This clonotype was seen only a few times. This sequence joins TRBV6-2 or TRBV6-3 and TRBJ2-3; possible D gene TRBD1, 5 bases. Germline CDR1 reads MNHEY; CDR2 reads SVGEGT. Trimming shortened V by 2 bases and J by 1 base, and 7 bases separated the two germline ends. This CDR3 is built from 14 residues. CDR3 protein: CASSYTTGTDTQYF. In DNA, the CDR3 is TGTGCCAGCAGTTACACGACAGGCACAGATACGCAGTATTTT.

This clonotype was counted at least ten times. The chain links TRBV9 to TRBJ2-1; D remains unclear. Germline loops: CDR1 SGDLS, CDR2 YYNGEE. V shed 4 bases and J shed 0 bases, with 17 bases lying between them. The CDR3 has 17 amino acids. The CDR3 nucleotides read TGTGCCAGCAGCCCCCGAGACATACTGAGCTCCTACAATGAGCAGTTCTTC. Amino acids: CASSPRDILSSYNEQFF. The full variable domain, its missing parts supplied by reference TRBV9 and TRBJ2-1, is DSGVTQTPKHLITATGQRVTLRCSPRSGDLSVYWYQQSLDQGLQFLIQYYNGEERAKGNILERFSAQQFPDLHSELNLSSLELGDSALYFCASSPRDILSSYNEQFFGPGTRLTVL.

The CDR3 protein is CASSPDRVSGNTIYF. The CDR3 DNA follows: TGTGCCAGCAGTCCGGACAGGGTCTCTGGAAACACCATATATTTT. The chain uses TRBV6-5 and TRBJ1-3; 8 positions agree with TRBD1. This CDR3 spans 15 amino acids. V trimming: 5 bases; J trimming: 0 bases; junction bases outside the gene matches: 3. Germline-derived CDR1 and CDR2 are MNHEY and SVGAGI.

Note on this clonotype: The junction differs from germline at one of its ends, possibly a read error. This chain joins TRBV7-2 and TRBJ1-5, with D uncertain. CDR1 and CDR2 (germline): SGHTA, FQGNSA. The length of the CDR3 is 15 residues. CDR3 sequence (DNA): TGTGCCAGAAGCTTATTCGCAGTACCTAATCAGCCCCAGCATTTT. It yields the protein CARSLFAVPNQPQHF.

J is TRBJ1-2 and V is TRBV7-9; tentatively, D is TRBD1 (6 bases). Germline V lookup: CDR1 SEHNR, CDR2 FQNEAQ (reference sequence). V was clipped by 4 bases and J by 6 bases, with 12 bases between them. The CDR3 is made up of 13 amino acids. CDR3 sequence: CASSSRGGDGYTF. The CDR3 nucleotides read TGTGCCAGCAGCTCCAGGGGAGGGGATGGCTACACCTTC.

The rearrangement joins TRBV12-3 or TRBV12-4 to TRBJ2-7; D is perhaps TRBD2 (5 bases). V lost 4 bases, J lost 0 bases, and 13 bases lay in between. This CDR3 is built from 15 residues. DNA of the CDR3: TGTGCCAGCAGTTCCCCCGGGATGGTCTCCTACGAGCAGTACTTC. It specifies CASSSPGMVSYEQYF.

This clonotype was seen only a few times. The chain links TRBV15 to TRBJ2-1, with 14 bases fitting TRBD2. The CDR3 extends over 15 amino acids. Trimming at V came to 3 bases and at J to 10 bases, leaving 5 bases not matched to a gene. Germline lookup yields CDR1 LNHNV and CDR2 YYDKDF (reference sequence). CDR3: CATSSLGLAGEEQFF. The CDR3, as DNA: TGTGCCACCAGCAGCCTGGGACTAGCGGGGGAGGAGCAGTTCTTC.